The 28 T cell receptor beta chains listed next were all sequenced from one sample in a study of blood T cell repertoires in COVID-19. Sequencing was performed with immunoSEQ multiplex PCR; in TCRdb, only in-frame clones are kept and a portion is missing. The sample gives around 220,000 clones, 87% of which show up once; 1.5% to 2% is in the top ten. The sample comprised peripheral blood. Source of these receptors: a man aged 35 to 55 with active or convalescent COVID-19.

The chain uses TRBV5-1 and TRBJ1-1, with 12 positions matching TRBD1. This CDR3 is built from 16 residues. V dropped 0 bases and J dropped 10; count of bases not matched to a gene: 10. The germline V gene encodes CDR1 SGHRS and CDR2 YFSETQ. In DNA, the CDR3 is TGCGCCAGCAGCTTGGAGGGACAGGGGGCGCGAGGGGGAGCTTTCTTT. Translating gives CASSLEGQGARGGAFF.

This chain's CDR3 is CASSLGGRATETQYF. The CDR3 region has the DNA TGTGCCAGCAGCTTAGGCGGGAGGGCCACGGAGACCCAGTACTTC. The chain couples TRBV7-2 to TRBJ2-5; 9 bases map to TRBD2. Germline trimming cut 1 base from V and 5 bases from J; bases unmatched to any gene: 5. The germline gives CDR1 SGHTA, CDR2 FQGNSA. The CDR3 contains 15 residues.

The chain combines TRBV18 with TRBJ2-7; D is possibly TRBD2 (5 bases). Trimming left V 3 bases short and J 3 bases short, with 15 bases between. The CDR3 consists of 15 residues. Germline assignment: CDR1 KGHSH and CDR2 LQKENI. CDR3 coding DNA: TGTGCCAGCTCACCCCCGTCTAAACGGGACTACGAGCAGTACTTC. This sequence encodes CASSPPSKRDYEQYF.

V gene TRBV5-1 combines with J gene TRBJ1-1; D is perhaps TRBD1 (6 bases). CDR1 and CDR2 (germline): SGHRS, YFSETQ. The V gene lost 4 bases and the J gene lost 3 bases, with 13 bases spanning the gap. This CDR3 has 14 residues. The CDR3 coding sequence is TGCGCCAGCAGCCGCATGAACAGGGACACTGAAGCTTTCTTT. Amino acids: CASSRMNRDTEAFF.

The chain uses TRBV5-1 and TRBJ2-5; 11 bases line up with TRBD1. The ends lost 3 bases at V and 2 bases at J; junction bases unmatched: 6. Germline loops: CDR1 SGHRS, CDR2 YFSETQ. This CDR3 contains 16 residues. The CDR3 DNA reads as TGCGCCAGCAGCTGGACAGGGGGCGGGGGACAAGAGACCCAGTACTTC. It yields the protein CASSWTGGGGQETQYF. Full variable domain (outside the CDR3, taken from reference TRBV5-1 and TRBJ2-5): KAGVTQTPRYLIKTRGQQVTLSCSPISGHRSVSWYQQTPGQGLQFLFEYFSETQRNKGNFPGRFSGRQFSNSRSEMNVSTLELGDSALYLCASSWTGGGGQETQYFGPGTRLLVL.

This clone was observed a single time. The gene calls are TRBV9 and TRBJ2-2; D gene unclear. V dropped 0 bases and J dropped 0 bases, with 6 bases sitting between them. CDR3 length: 15 residues. In germline, CDR1 is SGDLS, CDR2 YYNGEE. CDR3: CASSVVGANTGELFF. CDR3 DNA sequence: TGTGCCAGCAGCGTAGTTGGAGCGAACACCGGGGAGCTGTTTTTT. The full variable domain, completed using reference TRBV9 and TRBJ2-2, is DSGVTQTPKHLITATGQRVTLRCSPRSGDLSVYWYQQSLDQGLQFLIQYYNGEERAKGNILERFSAQQFPDLHSELNLSSLELGDSALYFCASSVVGANTGELFFGEGSRLTVL.

The chain employs TRBV28 and TRBJ1-1; 8 nucleotides line up with TRBD1. The CDR3 covers 17 residues. V gave up 5 bases and J gave up 13 bases; unmatched junction bases: 24. Germline loops: CDR1 MDHEN, CDR2 SYDVKM. CDR3 region: CASSPLGQGRLPTGGFF. CDR3 DNA: TGTGCCAGCAGTCCGCTCGGACAGGGCCGACTTCCGACTGGGGGTTTCTTT.

The chain is built from TRBV19 and TRBJ2-1; 9 nucleotides line up with TRBD1. The junction had 7 bases not matched to a gene; V was cut back by 9 bases and J by 4 bases. CDR3 length equals 14 residues. CDR1 is LNHDA, CDR2 SQIVND, per germline (reference sequence). CDR3 residues: CASTRDRDYNEQFF. Written as DNA, the CDR3 is TGTGCCAGCACGCGGGACAGGGATTACAATGAGCAGTTCTTC. The full variable domain, with the rest looked up from reference TRBV19 and TRBJ2-1, is DGGITQSPKYLFRKEGQNVTLSCEQNLNHDAMYWYRQDPGQGLRLIYYSQIVNDFQKGDIAEGYSVSREKKESFPLTVTSAQKNPTAFYLCASTRDRDYNEQFFGPGTRLTVL.

The CDR3 loop is CASSPGQAIRRTYGYTF. For the CDR3, the DNA is TGTGCCAGCAGCCCGGGACAGGCGATCCGGCGGACCTATGGCTACACCTTC. J is TRBJ1-2 and V is TRBV7-8, with 8 bases identical to TRBD1. Trimming took 5 bases from V and 4 from J; bases not matched to a gene: 15. Looked up from germline, CDR1 is SGHVS and CDR2 is FQNEAQ. The CDR3 covers 17 residues.

This chain links TRBV27 with TRBJ2-2; 11 positions match TRBD1. Germline assignment: CDR1 MNHEY and CDR2 SMNVEV (reference sequence). The V and J ends lost 8 bases and 4 bases, in that order; junction bases with no gene match: 12. The CDR3 has 17 residues. Here the CDR3 DNA reads TGTGCCAGCCTTTTTTTTGGACAGGGGGCTAGCACCGGGGAGCTGTTTTTT. It yields the protein CASLFFGQGASTGELFF.

The J gene is TRBJ1-1, the V gene TRBV9; TRBD1 matches 12 bases. With 4 bases clipped from V and 4 bases from J, the junction kept 14 bases outside the gene matches. Germline V CDR1 and CDR2: SGDLS, YYNGEE. This CDR3 comprises 18 residues. The CDR3 DNA follows: TGTGCCAGCAGCTGGAGACGGGACAGGGGGCCCCCCGGCACTGAAGCTTTCTTT. This encodes CASSWRRDRGPPGTEAFF.

This rearrangement joins TRBV20-1 to TRBJ2-1, with 12 bases matching TRBD2. The CDR3 is 19 residues long. The V gene end was trimmed by 3 bases and the J gene end by 1 base; junction bases not matched to a gene: 13. Germline CDR1 and CDR2: DFQATT and SNEGSKA (reference sequence). CDR3 residues: CSASITSGRIGWSYNEQFF. The CDR3 DNA is TGCAGTGCTAGTATAACTAGCGGGAGGATAGGGTGGTCCTACAATGAGCAGTTCTTC.

The chain couples TRBV28 to TRBJ1-2, with 7 bases identical to TRBD1. This CDR3 spans 12 amino acids. J was trimmed by 7 bases and V by 7 bases; bases with no gene match: 6. Per germline, CDR1 MDHEN and CDR2 SYDVKM. The CDR3 spells CASTTGQFGYTF. CDR3 in DNA: TGTGCCAGCACCACGGGACAGTTTGGCTACACCTTC.

J is TRBJ2-1 and V is TRBV5-1; D gene uncertain. Trimming took 0 bases from V and 7 from J, leaving 8 bases between them. Germline V gene lookup returns CDR1 SGHRS and CDR2 YFSETQ. The length of the CDR3 is 13 residues. CDR3 loop: CASSLANGNEQFF. CDR3 coding DNA: TGCGCCAGCAGCTTGGCCAACGGTAATGAGCAGTTCTTC.

This clone was seen a handful of times. The chain employs TRBV2 and TRBJ1-1, with a tentative D call TRBD1 (6 bases). The CDR3 is made up of 16 amino acids. V lost 6 bases, J lost 0 bases, and 17 bases lay in between. CDR1 and CDR2 (germline): SNHLY, FYNNEI. The chain's CDR3 is CASSPWTASMNTEAFF. DNA of the CDR3: TGTGCCAGCAGCCCCTGGACAGCCTCGATGAACACTGAAGCTTTCTTT.

This clone was seen only a few times. The gene calls are TRBV9 and TRBJ1-6; no definite D call. This CDR3 is 17 amino acids long. Germline lookup yields CDR1 SGDLS and CDR2 YYNGEE. The V gene lost 0 bases and the J gene lost 0 bases, with 10 bases spanning the gap. DNA of the CDR3: TGTGCCAGCAGCGTAGGAAAACAGAGCTCCTATAATTCACCCCTCCACTTT. As protein: CASSVGKQSSYNSPLHF.

The rearrangement links TRBV5-1 to TRBJ2-1; 9 bases agree with TRBD2. The germline V gene has CDR1 SGHRS and CDR2 YFSETQ. V shed 7 bases, J shed 4 bases, and the junction held 9 bases outside the gene matches. This CDR3 comprises 15 residues. Here the CDR3 reads CASLESGGRYNEQFF. The DNA of the CDR3 is TGCGCCAGCCTGGAGAGCGGGGGGCGGTACAATGAGCAGTTCTTC.

This clone has a handful of counts. This chain joins TRBV29-1 and TRBJ1-2, with 9 nucleotides matching TRBD1. The V segment lost 7 bases and the J segment 3 bases; nucleotides outside the gene matches: 18. The V gene's germline CDR1 is SQVTM and CDR2 ANQGSEA. The CDR3 is made up of 17 amino acids. The DNA of the CDR3 is TGCAGCGGTTACACCTCCGGGACAGGGAAGAAGGACTATGGCTACACCTTC. Encoded protein: CSGYTSGTGKKDYGYTF.

The chain recombines TRBV11-2 with TRBJ1-5; D call uncertain. CDR3 size: 14 residues. Germline CDR1 is SGHAT and CDR2 is FQNNGV. The V end lost 1 base, the J end lost 3 bases, and 7 bases lay between the germline ends. The DNA for the CDR3 is TGTGCCAGCAGCTTAGGCTCGGTCAATCAGCCCCAGCATTTT. As protein: CASSLGSVNQPQHF.

The chain is built from TRBV5-1 and TRBJ1-2, with a possible D match to TRBD1 (6 bases). This CDR3 contains 14 residues. CDR1 SGHRS and CDR2 YFSETQ come from the germline V gene. The V end was cut by 2 bases, the J end by 0 bases, with 8 bases between. The CDR3 DNA follows: TGCGCCAGCAGCTTAGGACAGTCTAACTATGGCTACACCTTC. As protein: CASSLGQSNYGYTF.

The chain couples TRBV12-5 to TRBJ2-7; 10 positions agree with TRBD1. Germline loops: CDR1 LGHNT, CDR2 FRNRAP. This CDR3 contains 14 residues. The ends lost 5 bases at V and 5 bases at J; junction bases unmatched: 6. The CDR3 DNA sequence: TGTGCTAGTGGTCAACCGGGACAGGGGAACGAGCAGTACTTC. Residues: CASGQPGQGNEQYF.

The chain carries TRBV9 and TRBJ1-4, with D possibly being TRBD1 (5 bases). Germline CDR1 is SGDLS and CDR2 is YYNGEE. V was clipped by 0 bases and J by 11 bases, with 14 bases between them. The CDR3 spans 14 residues. The CDR3 DNA reads TGTGCCAGCAGCGTAGACCCCGACAGACCTAAACTGTTTTTT. Protein product: CASSVDPDRPKLFF.

The rearrangement uses TRBV2 and TRBJ1-2, with 7 bases matching TRBD1. Trimming at V came to 3 bases and at J to 6 bases, leaving 4 bases not matched to a gene. This CDR3 has 13 amino acids. CDR1 SNHLY and CDR2 FYNNEI come from the germline V gene. CDR3 coding DNA: TGTGCCAGCAGTGAGACAGGGATTGATGGCTACACCTTC. Protein product: CASSETGIDGYTF. The full variable domain, in which reference TRBV2 and TRBJ1-2 provide the parts outside the CDR3, is EPEVTQTPSHQVTQMGQEVILRCVPISNHLYFYWYRQILGQKVEFLVSFYNNEISEKSEIFDDQFSVERPDGSNFTLKIRSTKLEDSAMYFCASSETGIDGYTFGSGTRLTVV.

The rearrangement joins TRBV11-2 to TRBJ2-2, with D perhaps matching TRBD1 (6 bases). Germline lookup yields CDR1 SGHAT and CDR2 FQNNGV. The CDR3 covers 14 residues. The ends were cut back, 5 bases at V and 1 base at J, with 8 bases in the middle. CDR3 amino acids: CASSRTVNTGELFF. CDR3 DNA sequence: TGTGCCAGCAGCAGGACAGTGAACACCGGGGAGCTGTTTTTT.

The genes are TRBV27 and TRBJ2-7, with TRBD2 as a possible D gene (6 bases). This CDR3 region has 14 residues. With 5 bases removed from V and 4 bases from J, the gap between germline ends came to 15 bases. Germline values: CDR1 MNHEY, CDR2 SMNVEV (reference sequence). The CDR3 nucleotides are TGTGCCAGCAGTGGATCGGGCCGGGGGTACGAGCAGTACTTC. This gives the protein CASSGSGRGYEQYF.

The DNA of the CDR3 is TGTGCAAGGTGTGACGCGGGACTTCCTTTTTTTTCCGGCTACACCTTC. It translates to CARCDAGLPFFSGYTF. The chain joins TRBV12-2 to TRBJ1-2. TRBV12-2 is marked as a pseudogene. The CDR3 is made up of 16 amino acids.

The chain combines TRBV7-8 with TRBJ1-2; TRBD1 matches 9 bases. V lost 4 bases to trimming and J lost 5 bases; unmatched junction nucleotides: 8. The CDR3 is 15 amino acids. Germline V gene data show CDR1 as SGHVS and CDR2 as FQNEAQ. The CDR3 bases are TGTGCCAGCAGCTCCCCGGGACAGGGAGCTTATGGCTACACCTTC. This sequence encodes CASSSPGQGAYGYTF.

The chain has TRBV28 and TRBJ1-5; no clear D. V gave up 5 bases and J gave up 5 bases, with 16 bases separating them. The CDR3 is 15 residues long. Germline V CDR1 and CDR2: MDHEN, SYDVKM. The CDR3 reads CASSNRGMVYQPQHF. The CDR3 DNA sequence: TGTGCCAGCAGTAATCGAGGTATGGTATATCAGCCCCAGCATTTT.